The entry below gives a single TCR beta chain sequence along with its context. The antigen is not known. Sequencing used immunoSEQ multiplex PCR; TCRdb keeps in-frame clones, though not all of them. The sample holds about 180,000 clones, more than 75% seen once. This specimen belongs to a study of cytomegalovirus exposure and HLA in healthy donors. Regarding the study as a whole: In vitro, a few CMV-associated chains proved specific for CMV antigens. Clusters of TCRs from the first cohort tended to co-occur in the 110 or so validation repertoires (as a later analysis found). Rare TCR sequences predominated, though certain public TCRs were found in many donors.

Sequences were obtained from PBMCs. The source of this sequence is a man younger than 35 in good health and CMV-seropositive.

Here the CDR3 reads CASSLTPTTGSDTQYF. For the CDR3, the DNA is TGTGCCAGCAGCTTAACCCCAACTACAGGGTCCGATACGCAGTATTTT. This chain joins TRBV7-2 and TRBJ2-3, with D possibly matching TRBD1 (6 bases). The CDR3 is 16 residues long. Trimming removed 2 bases at V and 6 bases at J, with 18 bases between. The germline V gene has CDR1 SGHTA and CDR2 FQGNSA. Filled out from reference TRBV7-2 and TRBJ2-3, the complete variable domain reads GAGVSQSPSNKVTEKGKDVELRCDPISGHTALYWYRQSLGQGLEFLIYFQGNSAPDKSGLPSDRFSAERTGGSVSTLTIQRTQQEDSAVYLCASSLTPTTGSDTQYFGPGTRLTVL.